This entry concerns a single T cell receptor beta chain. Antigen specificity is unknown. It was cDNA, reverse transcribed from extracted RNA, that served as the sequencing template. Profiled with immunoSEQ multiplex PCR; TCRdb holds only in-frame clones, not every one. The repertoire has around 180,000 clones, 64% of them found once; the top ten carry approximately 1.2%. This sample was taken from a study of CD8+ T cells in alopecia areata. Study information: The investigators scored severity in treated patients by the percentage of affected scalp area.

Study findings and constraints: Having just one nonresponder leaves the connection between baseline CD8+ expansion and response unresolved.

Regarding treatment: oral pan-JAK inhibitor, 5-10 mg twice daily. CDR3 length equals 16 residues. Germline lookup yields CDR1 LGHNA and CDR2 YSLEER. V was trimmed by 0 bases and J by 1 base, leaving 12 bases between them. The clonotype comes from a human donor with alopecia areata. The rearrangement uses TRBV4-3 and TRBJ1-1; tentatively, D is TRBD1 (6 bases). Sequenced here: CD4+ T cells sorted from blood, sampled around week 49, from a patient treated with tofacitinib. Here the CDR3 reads CASSQDTPGQNTEAFF. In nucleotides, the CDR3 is TGCGCCAGCAGCCAAGATACCCCGGGACAGAACACTGAAGCTTTCTTT.